Listed here are 25 T cell receptor beta chains from one sample, sequenced in a study of blood T cell repertoires in COVID-19. TCRdb's copy holds only in-frame clones and misses some; the assay was immunoSEQ multiplex PCR. The sample contains around 230,000 clones, 89% of which appear only once. What was sequenced was PBMCs or T cells enriched from blood (not recorded which). The receptors here all came from a woman under 40 with acute COVID-19.

The CDR3 loop reads CASSQDRGPWKTQYF. CDR3 DNA: TGTGCCAGCAGTCAGGACAGGGGGCCCTGGAAGACCCAGTACTTC. The rearrangement uses TRBV7-2 and TRBJ2-5, with 11 bases fitting TRBD1. Trimming cost V 6 bases and J 6 bases; bases outside gene matches: 9. The CDR3 runs to 15 residues. CDR1 is SGHTA and CDR2 is FQGNSA in the germline V gene.

This chain joins TRBV19 and TRBJ2-7; 13 positions match TRBD2. Germline lookup yields CDR1 LNHDA and CDR2 SQIVND (reference sequence). The junction had 5 bases not matched to a gene; V was cut back by 1 base and J by 8 bases. The CDR3 is 15 residues long. The CDR3 coding sequence is TGTGCCAGTAGTATAGCCGGGACTAGCGGGGCGCAGCAGTACTTC. Encoded protein: CASSIAGTSGAQQYF.

The chain couples TRBV15 to TRBJ1-4; 10 positions match TRBD1. Trimming cost V 5 bases and J 7 bases; bases outside gene matches: 7. The germline V gene encodes CDR1 LNHNV and CDR2 YYDKDF (reference sequence). CDR3 length: 15 residues. The CDR3 reads CATSLGTGVIEKLFF. DNA of the CDR3: TGTGCCACCAGCCTTGGGACAGGGGTAATTGAAAAACTGTTTTTT.

V gene TRBV7-8 combines with J gene TRBJ1-4; tentative D call: TRBD1 (5 bases). The V gene's germline CDR1 is SGHVS and CDR2 FQNEAQ. The CDR3 is 15 residues long. V shed 4 bases and J shed 2 bases, with 11 bases lying between them. The CDR3: CASSSYQGTNEKLFF. The CDR3, as DNA: TGTGCCAGCAGCTCCTACCAGGGTACTAATGAAAAACTGTTTTTT.

The rearrangement uses TRBV18 and TRBJ1-2, with D tentatively TRBD1 (5 bases). The germline gives CDR1 KGHSH, CDR2 LQKENI. The V end was cut by 3 bases, the J end by 2 bases, with 10 bases between. This CDR3 is 14 amino acids long. The CDR3 DNA reads as TGTGCCAGCTCACCCTCACAGGAAAACTATGGCTACACCTTC. Translated, it gives CASSPSQENYGYTF.

This chain joins TRBV6-5 and TRBJ2-7; a weak D match, TRBD2 (5 bases). The V and J ends lost 0 bases and 4 bases respectively, with 10 bases between them. Germline values: CDR1 MNHEY, CDR2 SVGAGI. The CDR3 runs 14 residues. In DNA form, the CDR3 reads TGTGCCAGCAGTTACTCCAGGACTCGTTACGAGCAGTACTTC. Translation gives CASSYSRTRYEQYF.

DNA of the CDR3: TGTGCCAGCAGCCCCAGAGACAGGGCCTATGTCCCTCAAGAGACCCAGTACTTC. Protein sequence: CASSPRDRAYVPQETQYF. The chain is built from TRBV7-8 and TRBJ2-5; 7 bases line up with TRBD1. Trimming took 5 bases from V and 2 from J; bases not matched to a gene: 17. CDR1 SGHVS and CDR2 FQNEAQ come from the germline V gene. This CDR3 region has 18 residues. Combining the CDR3 with reference TRBV7-8 and TRBJ2-5 gives the whole variable domain GAGVSQSPRYKVAKRGQDVALRCDPISGHVSLFWYQQALGQGPEFLTYFQNEAQLDKSGLPSDRFFAERPEGSVSTLKIQRTQQEDSAVYLCASSPRDRAYVPQETQYFGPGTRLLVL.

A word on this clone: The same CDR3 also results from other DNA sequences found in this sample. This chain links TRBV7-9 with TRBJ1-5, with D unresolved. The CDR3 runs to 14 residues. V lost 1 base and J 4 bases, leaving 8 bases between the germline ends. Germline V lookup: CDR1 SEHNR, CDR2 FQNEAQ (reference sequence). The CDR3 sequence: CASSLEAGNQPQHF. The DNA for the CDR3 is TGTGCCAGCAGCTTAGAAGCAGGTAATCAGCCCCAGCATTTT.

The chain links TRBV7-6 to TRBJ2-7; tentatively, D is TRBD1 (5 bases). Trimming took off 1 base at V and 5 bases at J, with 12 bases between the two ends. This CDR3 is built from 14 residues. The germline V gene encodes CDR1 SGHVS and CDR2 FNYEAQ. Written as DNA, the CDR3 is TGTGCCAGCAGCTTAGTTCAGGGTCGGCACGAGCAGTACTTC. Residues: CASSLVQGRHEQYF.

The V gene is TRBV15, the J gene TRBJ2-1; 10 bases agree with TRBD1. This CDR3 is built from 18 residues. CDR1 is LNHNV and CDR2 is YYDKDF in the germline V gene (reference sequence). V lost 1 base and J lost 4; bases outside the gene matches: 10. CDR3 loop: CATSRGGGRTGGYNEQFF. The CDR3 nucleotides are TGTGCCACCAGCAGAGGAGGAGGGCGGACAGGGGGTTACAATGAGCAGTTCTTC. Together with reference TRBV15 and TRBJ2-1, the CDR3 gives the full variable domain: DAMVIQNPRYQVTQFGKPVTLSCSQTLNHNVMYWYQQKSSQAPKLLFHYYDKDFNNEADTPDNFQSRRPNTSFCFLDIRSPGLGDTAMYLCATSRGGGRTGGYNEQFFGPGTRLTVL.

The gene calls are TRBV9 and TRBJ1-1; D not certain. Germline CDR1 SGDLS, CDR2 YYNGEE. Trimming pared 3 bases from V and 6 bases from J, leaving 15 bases between. CDR3 length equals 14 residues. The DNA of the CDR3 is TGTGCCAGCAGCGCCATGGGAGGCCGCGCTGAAGCTTTCTTT. This translates into CASSAMGGRAEAFF. Full variable domain (rest looked up from reference TRBV9 and TRBJ1-1): DSGVTQTPKHLITATGQRVTLRCSPRSGDLSVYWYQQSLDQGLQFLIQYYNGEERAKGNILERFSAQQFPDLHSELNLSSLELGDSALYFCASSAMGGRAEAFFGQGTRLTVV.

In this sample, this clone turned up a few times. The chain is built from TRBV6-5 and TRBJ2-3; tentatively, D is TRBD1 (6 bases). Per germline, CDR1 MNHEY and CDR2 SVGAGI. This CDR3 spans 15 amino acids. V lost 2 bases to trimming and J lost 6 bases, with 15 bases between them. CDR3 amino acids: CASSYGQPEEDTQYF. The CDR3 region has the DNA TGTGCCAGCAGTTACGGACAGCCCGAAGAGGATACGCAGTATTTT.

V is TRBV11-2 and J is TRBJ2-7; D may be TRBD1 (6 bases). Germline assignment: CDR1 SGHAT and CDR2 FQNNGV. The CDR3 runs 16 residues. The germline V and J ends were trimmed by 3 bases and 3 bases, with 18 bases remaining between them. In DNA form, the CDR3 reads TGTGCCAGCAGCTTGGAATCGACAGGACCTATCTACGAGCAGTACTTC. This codes for CASSLESTGPIYEQYF.

The rearrangement joins TRBV19 to TRBJ2-1; no clear D. V lost 3 bases, J lost 4 bases, and 7 bases lay in between. This CDR3 comprises 13 residues. Looked up from germline, CDR1 is LNHDA and CDR2 is SQIVND (reference sequence). The CDR3 region has the DNA TGTGCCAGTAGTATGGCGGCTTACAATGAGCAGTTCTTC. Protein: CASSMAAYNEQFF.

V is TRBV9 and J is TRBJ2-5; a weak D match, TRBD1 (5 bases). The CDR3 totals 14 residues. Per the germline V gene, CDR1 is SGDLS and CDR2 is YYNGEE. Trimming removed 3 bases from V and 0 bases from J, with 9 bases in between. CDR3 protein: CASSADSNQETQYF. The CDR3 DNA sequence: TGTGCCAGCAGCGCAGACAGCAACCAAGAGACCCAGTACTTC.

This chain connects TRBV6-5 to TRBJ1-5; no reliable D call. Germline V lookup: CDR1 MNHEY, CDR2 SVGAGI. Trimming cost V 6 bases and J 0 bases, with 12 bases left between them. The CDR3 runs 15 residues. CDR3 bases: TGTGCCAGCAGCCCCTCGGGATATAGCAATCAGCCCCAGCATTTT. Translating gives CASSPSGYSNQPQHF.

The rearrangement links TRBV7-9 to TRBJ1-3; D unresolved. V lost 6 bases and J 3 bases, leaving 9 bases between the germline ends. The CDR3 has 13 residues. The V gene's germline CDR1 is SEHNR and CDR2 FQNEAQ (reference sequence). CDR3 bases: TGTGCCAGCAGTCGGGGTTATGGAAACACCATATATTTT. Translated, it gives CASSRGYGNTIYF.

The J gene is TRBJ2-7, the V gene TRBV21-1; no DNA check was done on the table's D call, TRBD2. TRBV21-1 represents a pseudogene. The CDR3 extends over 12 amino acids. The DNA for the CDR3 is TGTGCCAGCAGCCTCCGACGGGACGAGCAGTACTTC. The encoded protein is CASSLRRDEQYF.

The CDR3 bases are TGTGCCAGCAGTGCGGTCGACAGGGACCCTTCCTACGAGCAGTACTTC. It yields the protein CASSAVDRDPSYEQYF. The gene calls are TRBV6-2 or TRBV6-3 and TRBJ2-7; 7 bases fit TRBD1. V dropped 5 bases and J dropped 1; count of bases not matched to a gene: 11. The CDR3 has 16 amino acids. The germline CDR1 and CDR2 sequences are MNHEY and SVGEGT.

The chain recombines TRBV9 with TRBJ2-7; a weak D match, TRBD1 (5 bases). Trimming pared 0 bases from V and 4 bases from J, leaving 5 bases between. The CDR3 loop spans 12 amino acids. The germline V gene encodes CDR1 SGDLS and CDR2 YYNGEE. CDR3 in amino acids: CASSVEGYEQYF. The CDR3 region has the DNA TGTGCCAGCAGCGTAGAGGGGTACGAGCAGTACTTC.

The V and J genes are TRBV9 and TRBJ2-7, with TRBD2 identical over 7 bases. After removal of 0 bases from V and 3 bases from J, the junction contained 6 bases not matched to a gene. This CDR3 has 15 amino acids. The germline gives CDR1 SGDLS, CDR2 YYNGEE. CDR3: CASSVAGASGYEQYF. CDR3 DNA sequence: TGTGCCAGCAGCGTAGCAGGCGCTAGCGGCTACGAGCAGTACTTC.

The count of this clone is one. The rearrangement joins TRBV19 to TRBJ1-5, with D hard to call. V lost 6 bases to trimming and J lost 7 bases, with 10 bases between them. CDR3 length equals 12 residues. In germline, CDR1 is LNHDA, CDR2 SQIVND (reference sequence). DNA of the CDR3: TGTGCCAGTAGCGGTATGTCACAGCCCCAGCATTTT. Its protein is CASSGMSQPQHF.

This sequence joins TRBV25-1 and TRBJ2-5; maybe TRBD1 (6 bases). V lost 7 bases to trimming and J lost 2 bases, with 11 bases between them. The germline gives CDR1 MGHDK, CDR2 SYGVNS. The CDR3 spans 13 residues. The CDR3 reads CASKVGAQETQYF. The CDR3 region has the DNA TGTGCCAGCAAGGTGGGGGCTCAAGAGACCCAGTACTTC.

The table lists this clone with a count of one. CDR3 in amino acids: CASSLAAGFRTDTQYF. CDR3 sequence (DNA): TGTGCCAGCAGCTTAGCAGCGGGATTTCGCACAGATACGCAGTATTTT. The chain links TRBV13 to TRBJ2-3; 7 nucleotides agree with TRBD2. The V segment lost 1 base and the J segment 1 base; nucleotides outside the gene matches: 5. CDR1 PRHDT and CDR2 FYEKMQ come from the germline V gene (reference sequence). This CDR3 comprises 16 residues.

The CDR3 sequence is CASSLPGGPYNEQFF. For the CDR3, the DNA is TGCGCCAGCAGCTTGCCGGGGGGGCCCTACAATGAGCAGTTCTTC. The chain uses TRBV5-1 and TRBJ2-1; TRBD2 matches at 8 bases. The germline V gene has CDR1 SGHRS and CDR2 YFSETQ. The V and J ends lost 1 base and 2 bases, in that order; junction bases with no gene match: 2. This CDR3 region has 15 residues.